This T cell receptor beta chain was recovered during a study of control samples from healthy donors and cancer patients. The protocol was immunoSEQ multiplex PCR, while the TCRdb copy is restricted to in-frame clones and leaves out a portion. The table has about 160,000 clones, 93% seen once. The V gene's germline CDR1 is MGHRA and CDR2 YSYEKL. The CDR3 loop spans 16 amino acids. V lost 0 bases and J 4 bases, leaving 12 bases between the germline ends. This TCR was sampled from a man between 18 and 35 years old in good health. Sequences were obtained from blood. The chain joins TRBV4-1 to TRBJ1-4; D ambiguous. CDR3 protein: CASSQDLSSYNEKLFF. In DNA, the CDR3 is TGCGCCAGCAGCCAAGATTTGAGCAGTTATAATGAAAAACTGTTTTTT.